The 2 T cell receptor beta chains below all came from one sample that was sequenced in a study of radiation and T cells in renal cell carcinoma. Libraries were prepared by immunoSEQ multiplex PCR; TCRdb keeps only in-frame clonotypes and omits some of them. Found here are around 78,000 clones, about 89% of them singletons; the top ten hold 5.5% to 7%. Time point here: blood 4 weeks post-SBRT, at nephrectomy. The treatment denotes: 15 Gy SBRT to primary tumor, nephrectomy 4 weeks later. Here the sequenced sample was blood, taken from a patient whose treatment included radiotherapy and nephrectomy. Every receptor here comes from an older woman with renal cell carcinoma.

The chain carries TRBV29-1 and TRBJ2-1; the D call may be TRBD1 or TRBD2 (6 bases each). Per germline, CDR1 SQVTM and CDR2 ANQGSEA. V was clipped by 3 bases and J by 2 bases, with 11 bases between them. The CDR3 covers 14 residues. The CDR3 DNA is TGCAGCGTTGATGACGGGGGCGCCTACAATGAGCAGTTCTTC. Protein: CSVDDGGAYNEQFF.

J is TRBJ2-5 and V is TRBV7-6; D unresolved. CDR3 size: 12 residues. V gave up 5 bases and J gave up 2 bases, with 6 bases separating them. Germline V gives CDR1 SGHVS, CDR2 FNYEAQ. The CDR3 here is CASSDPQETQYF. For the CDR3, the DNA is TGTGCCAGCAGCGACCCACAAGAGACCCAGTACTTC.